This T cell receptor beta chain was identified in a study of beta chain features in type 1 diabetes. Germline values: CDR1 SEHNR, CDR2 FQNEAQ (reference sequence). V shed 2 bases and J shed 5 bases, with 16 bases lying between them. The CDR3 spans 15 residues. As every portion of the isolated RNA was reverse transcribed, the sequencing read expressed TCRB transcripts. Generated by immunoSEQ multiplex PCR, the TCRdb table keeps only in-frame clones and is missing some. This table holds 200,000 to 250,000 clones, about a tenth found once. Averaging about 116 mL, one heparinised blood draw came from each individual donor.

This receptor was taken from a man aged 18 to 29 in good health. What was sequenced was central memory CD4+ T cells from blood. The rearrangement uses TRBV7-9 and TRBJ2-7; D call uncertain. CDR3 sequence reads: CASSLTVGGFHEQYF. The CDR3 DNA follows: TGTGCCAGCAGCTTAACGGTTGGCGGTTTCCACGAGCAGTACTTC.